This T cell receptor (beta chain) was captured in a study of CD8+CD57+ T cells in acquired aplastic anemia (dated 2018 in TCRdb). In the study overall: On average, sorted CD4+ and CD8+ cells yielded 2.5 to 3.5 ug of extracted DNA, with a range of roughly 0.19 to 27.4 ug. Healthy donor samples averaged around 9.8 million reads for CD4+ and roughly 11 million for CD8+ cells.

In the study, sorted CD4+ and CD8+ blood T cells from patients with severe aplastic anemia and from healthy subjects underwent deep sequencing of TCR repertoires. Ficoll-Paque density gradient centrifugation was used to isolate peripheral blood mononuclear cells. Before DNA was extracted, CD4+ and CD8+ T cells were sorted using either FACS or magnetic beads. Concerning this clonotype: The antigen it binds to is not known. The input lacks base qualities; no much larger clone sits a single base away.

Genomic DNA served as template for TCR beta VDJ combination and CDR3 sequence profiling. An Illumina HiSeq 2000 was used for TCR repertoire sequencing. Under the source paper's analysis protocol: Repertoires were assessed using TRBV/TRBJ rearrangement plots, CDR3 size and DJ length profiles, and Simpson's diversity index. The most abundant DNA sequence in the deep sequencing data was defined as the immunodominant clone. CDR3 amino acid sequences were checked for sharing between subjects and were compared against published repertoires and the VDJdb database. TCRdb's own reprocessing of the public reads used fastp at Q25 and MiXCR and kept productive beta chains. A single entry per CDR3 protein holds the most common genes and DNA from its merged rows. TCRdb, not the original authors, processed these V and J calls. The sample table shows 150,000 to 200,000 distinct CDR3 sequences, and around 60% are seen once. The ten largest clones represent 45% to 50% of the sample.

Study-wide findings and limitations: Although 25 to 30 CD8+ CDR3 sequences were shared by patients and controls, these sequences appeared highly expressed in patients and within the immunodominant clones of patients. CD8+ Simpson's diversity did not differ significantly between patients and healthy controls (P=0.060).

The CDR3, from cysteine to phenylalanine, totals 14 residues. Just CDR3 DNA is preserved here, 42 bases in frame from base 1. The V and J ends are trimmed by 4 bases and 9 bases, leaving 16 bases between them. Per the germline V gene, SQVTM is the CDR1 and ANQGSEA is the CDR2. The source material was sorted CD4+, CD8+, or CD8+CD57+ T cells (not recorded which) from PBMCs. Recombination joined TRBV29-1 with TRBJ1-6; tentative D gene TRBD1, with 6 bases matching. The receptor was derived from a human donor in good health. The sequenced DNA: TGCAGCGTTGGATACGGGGGCAAGGGTTCACCCCTCCACTTT. It codes for CSVGYGGKGSPLHF.